The source of this T cell receptor (beta chain) is a study of CD8+CD57+ T cells in acquired aplastic anemia. With 2 bases removed from V and 0 bases from J, the gap between germline ends came to 13 bases. This CDR3 has 16 residues. General study results and limits: Patients shared just under 30 CD8+ CDR3 sequences with controls.

Concerning this clonotype: Its antigen remains unknown.

Investigators profiled TCR beta VDJ and CDR3 from genomic DNA template. A single record per CDR3 protein comes from TCRdb applying MiXCR to the reads. The top ten hold about 60% of the sample, which has 220,000 or so distinct CDR3 sequences, 60% to 80% seen once. Patients chosen for sequencing had shown CD8+CD57+ cell expansion by flow cytometry. The chain is built from TRBV12-3 or TRBV12-4 and TRBJ2-5; maybe TRBD1 (6 bases). This TCR came from a human donor with aplastic anemia. Sequencing was carried out using sorted CD4+, CD8+, or CD8+CD57+ T cells (not recorded which) from PBMCs. The CDR3 loop is CASSLSQGPYQETQYF. The CDR3 bases are TGTGCCAGCAGTTTATCCCAGGGGCCCTACCAAGAGACCCAGTACTTC.